In this sample, the clone carrying this T cell receptor (beta chain) turned up a few times. The record originates from a study of T cells after yellow fever vaccination. This CDR3 region has 15 residues. Trimming left V 0 bases short and J 2 bases short, with 9 bases between. The germline gives CDR1 SGHRS, CDR2 YFSETQ. TCRdb called the 5' RACE reads again in MiXCR, with one record for every CDR3 protein. The profile shows about 320,000 distinct CDR3 sequences, approximately 13% of them singletons. This TCR came from a man younger than 30 who received the YFV17D yellow fever vaccine. The chain uses TRBV5-1 and TRBJ1-3; the D is unclear. Sequenced material: CD4+ T cells sorted from PBMCs, taken 15 days after the yellow fever booster vaccination. The CDR3 bases are TGCGCCAGCAGCTTGGGGAGCGTAACTGGAAACACCATATATTTT. This encodes CASSLGSVTGNTIYF.